The rows below give T cell receptor beta chains drawn from one sample of a study of blood T cell repertoires in COVID-19. Profiling relied on immunoSEQ multiplex PCR, and the TCRdb table lists in-frame clones only, not all of them. This sample carries almost 200,000 clones, around four fifths of them seen once, and the ten largest clones take approximately 0.97%. The material sequenced was peripheral blood. Receptors were obtained from a man in his sixties with COVID-19, enrolled during active disease. CDR3s include the opening cysteine and the closing phenylalanine or tryptophan. Each record gives: clone size, D gene, J gene, CDR3 length, V gene, CDR3 protein, CDR3 DNA. The D gene is left open where the match is weak. Not all rows give a size; the values are once, few, many and, for expanded clones, a class.

abundance: .; d_gene: TRBD1; j_gene: TRBJ1-3; len: 20; v_gene: TRBV28; CDR3aa: CASGYGWGQGGFGTGNTIYF; CDR3nt: TGTGCCAGCGGCTATGGTTGGGGACAGGGGGGTTTCGGTACTGGAAACACCATATATTTT
abundance: .; d_gene: .; j_gene: TRBJ1-5; len: 13; v_gene: TRBV5-1; CDR3aa: CASSLGTDQPQHF; CDR3nt: TGCGCCAGCAGCTTGGGGACAGATCAGCCCCAGCATTTT
abundance: few; d_gene: .; j_gene: TRBJ2-6; len: 15; v_gene: TRBV5-1; CDR3aa: CASSFDDTGANVLTF; CDR3nt: TGCGCCAGCAGCTTTGACGACACTGGGGCCAACGTCCTGACTTTC
abundance: .; d_gene: .; j_gene: TRBJ1-1; len: 14; v_gene: TRBV2; CDR3aa: CASSEDTGNTEAFF; CDR3nt: TGTGCCAGCAGCGAGGATACGGGGAACACTGAAGCTTTCTTT
abundance: .; d_gene: .; j_gene: TRBJ2-5; len: 12; v_gene: TRBV3-1/TRBV3-2; CDR3aa: CASSPPGETQYF; CDR3nt: TGTGCCAGCAGCCCCCCGGGGGAGACCCAGTACTTC
abundance: .; d_gene: TRBD2; j_gene: TRBJ2-3; len: 15; v_gene: TRBV20-1; CDR3aa: CSASKPSGRADTQYF; CDR3nt: TGCAGTGCTAGTAAGCCTAGCGGGAGGGCAGATACGCAGTATTTT
abundance: .; d_gene: TRBD1; j_gene: TRBJ1-1; len: 16; v_gene: TRBV5-1; CDR3aa: CASRSGTGPMNTEAFF; CDR3nt: TGCGCCAGCAGATCCGGGACAGGGCCGATGAACACTGAAGCTTTCTTT
abundance: .; d_gene: .; j_gene: TRBJ1-5; len: 13; v_gene: TRBV30; CDR3aa: CAWSGRGNQPQHF; CDR3nt: TGTGCCTGGAGTGGCAGGGGCAATCAGCCCCAGCATTTT
abundance: .; d_gene: TRBD2; j_gene: TRBJ2-3; len: 15; v_gene: TRBV11-3; CDR3aa: CASSLEGLATDTQYF; CDR3nt: TGTGCCAGCAGCTTAGAGGGACTAGCTACAGATACGCAGTATTTT
abundance: few; d_gene: TRBD2; j_gene: TRBJ2-3; len: 16; v_gene: TRBV5-4; CDR3aa: CASSLGSGSRIDTQYF; CDR3nt: TGTGCCAGCAGCTTGGGTAGCGGGAGTAGGATAGATACGCAGTATTTT
abundance: .; d_gene: .; j_gene: TRBJ1-6; len: 16; v_gene: TRBV5-1; CDR3aa: CASSPTGQFYNSPLHF; CDR3nt: TGCGCCAGCAGCCCTACCGGACAGTTCTATAATTCACCCCTCCACTTT
abundance: .; d_gene: .; j_gene: TRBJ1-1; len: 14; v_gene: TRBV30; CDR3aa: CAWSVGQPNTEAFF; CDR3nt: TGTGCCTGGAGTGTAGGACAGCCGAACACTGAAGCTTTCTTT
abundance: .; d_gene: TRBD1; j_gene: TRBJ1-5; len: 14; v_gene: TRBV28; CDR3aa: CASSDQGANQPQHF; CDR3nt: TGTGCCAGCAGTGACCAGGGGGCAAATCAGCCCCAGCATTTT
abundance: .; d_gene: .; j_gene: TRBJ1-1; len: 12; v_gene: TRBV12-3/TRBV12-4; CDR3aa: CASSQGGTEAFF; CDR3nt: TGTGCCAGCAGCCAAGGGGGCACTGAAGCTTTCTTT
abundance: .; d_gene: .; j_gene: TRBJ1-4; len: 14; v_gene: TRBV28; CDR3aa: CASSSRGGVEKLFF; CDR3nt: TGTGCCAGCAGTTCCCGGGGGGGGGTGGAAAAACTGTTTTTT
abundance: .; d_gene: .; j_gene: TRBJ1-3; len: 15; v_gene: TRBV5-1; CDR3aa: CASSLQGSSGNTIYF; CDR3nt: TGCGCCAGCAGCTTGCAGGGCAGCTCTGGAAACACCATATATTTT
abundance: .; d_gene: .; j_gene: TRBJ2-1; len: 14; v_gene: TRBV5-8; CDR3aa: CASSLAGVVNEQFF; CDR3nt: TGTGCCAGCAGCTTGGCTGGAGTGGTTAATGAGCAGTTCTTC
abundance: .; d_gene: TRBD2; j_gene: TRBJ2-3; len: 18; v_gene: TRBV3-1/TRBV3-2; CDR3aa: CASSHSGLAGGPTDTQYF; CDR3nt: TGTGCCAGCAGCCATTCGGGACTAGCGGGAGGGCCTACAGATACGCAGTATTTT
abundance: .; d_gene: .; j_gene: TRBJ1-3; len: 13; v_gene: TRBV15; CDR3aa: CATSRDLGNTIYF; CDR3nt: TGTGCCACCAGCAGAGACCTTGGAAACACCATATATTTT
abundance: .; d_gene: .; j_gene: TRBJ1-2; len: 13; v_gene: TRBV2; CDR3aa: CASSEETLSGYTF; CDR3nt: TGTGCCAGCAGTGAAGAGACACTGTCCGGCTACACCTTC
abundance: .; d_gene: .; j_gene: TRBJ1-6; len: 13; v_gene: TRBV12-3/TRBV12-4; CDR3aa: CASSREGGSPLHF; CDR3nt: TGTGCCAGCAGTCGGGAGGGGGGTTCACCCCTCCACTTT
abundance: few; d_gene: .; j_gene: TRBJ1-5; len: 13; v_gene: TRBV28; CDR3aa: CASSGVRRQPQHF; CDR3nt: TGTGCCAGCAGTGGGGTGAGGAGGCAGCCCCAGCATTTT
abundance: .; d_gene: .; j_gene: TRBJ1-3; len: 16; v_gene: TRBV5-1; CDR3aa: CASSLGQTFSGNTIYF; CDR3nt: TGCGCCAGCAGCTTGGGACAGACTTTCTCTGGAAACACCATATATTTT
abundance: .; d_gene: TRBD2; j_gene: TRBJ2-2; len: 16; v_gene: TRBV24-1; CDR3aa: CATSDVEREKSGELFF; CDR3nt: TGTGCCACCAGTGATGTGGAGCGGGAGAAGAGCGGGGAGCTGTTTTTT
abundance: once; d_gene: TRBD1; j_gene: TRBJ2-7; len: 15; v_gene: TRBV11-2; CDR3aa: CASSLGSGGPYEQYF; CDR3nt: TGTGCCAGCAGCTTAGGGTCAGGGGGACCCTACGAGCAGTACTTC
abundance: .; d_gene: .; j_gene: TRBJ2-2; len: 19; v_gene: TRBV19; CDR3aa: CASSIPPKQVPENTGELFF; CDR3nt: TGTGCCAGTAGTATCCCCCCCAAACAGGTGCCGGAGAACACCGGGGAGCTGTTTTTT
abundance: once; d_gene: TRBD2; j_gene: TRBJ2-1; len: 14; v_gene: TRBV2; CDR3aa: CASRGTSGSYEQFF; CDR3nt: TGTGCCAGCAGAGGGACTAGCGGCTCCTATGAGCAGTTCTTC
abundance: once; d_gene: .; j_gene: TRBJ2-1; len: 13; v_gene: TRBV5-1; CDR3aa: CASSLAAGNEQFF; CDR3nt: TGCGCCAGCAGCTTGGCCGCGGGGAATGAGCAGTTCTTC
abundance: .; d_gene: TRBD1; j_gene: TRBJ1-2; len: 14; v_gene: TRBV5-1; CDR3aa: CASSLGQGALGYTF; CDR3nt: TGCGCCAGCAGCTTGGGACAGGGGGCGCTTGGCTACACCTTC
abundance: once; d_gene: TRBD1; j_gene: TRBJ2-5; len: 13; v_gene: TRBV5-1; CDR3aa: CASSFRGLETQYF; CDR3nt: TGCGCCAGCAGCTTCAGGGGGCTCGAGACCCAGTACTTC
abundance: .; d_gene: .; j_gene: TRBJ2-6; len: 15; v_gene: TRBV7-2; CDR3aa: CASSLAAFGANVLTF; CDR3nt: TGTGCCAGCAGCTTAGCCGCGTTCGGGGCCAACGTCCTGACTTTC
abundance: .; d_gene: .; j_gene: TRBJ1-1; len: 18; v_gene: TRBV9; CDR3aa: CASSARPPPRRGNTEAFF; CDR3nt: TGTGCCAGCAGCGCCCGACCCCCCCCGAGACGGGGGAACACTGAAGCTTTCTTT
abundance: few; d_gene: .; j_gene: TRBJ2-3; len: 15; v_gene: TRBV11-2; CDR3aa: CASSLEPSSTVTQYF; CDR3nt: TGTGCCAGCAGCTTAGAACCGAGTAGCACTGTTACGCAGTATTTT
abundance: .; d_gene: .; j_gene: TRBJ1-2; len: 12; v_gene: TRBV7-9; CDR3aa: CASSFHRASGTF; CDR3nt: TGTGCCAGCAGCTTTCACAGGGCAAGCGGCACCTTC
abundance: .; d_gene: .; j_gene: TRBJ1-5; len: 15; v_gene: TRBV18; CDR3aa: CASSPDFRENQPQHF; CDR3nt: TGTGCCAGCTCACCTGATTTCCGGGAGAATCAGCCCCAGCATTTT
abundance: .; d_gene: .; j_gene: TRBJ1-4; len: 14; v_gene: TRBV19; CDR3aa: CASSTQGSNEKLFF; CDR3nt: TGTGCCAGTAGTACCCAGGGCTCTAATGAAAAACTGTTTTTT
abundance: .; d_gene: TRBD1; j_gene: TRBJ1-2; len: 16; v_gene: TRBV18; CDR3aa: CASSVRDRVSNYGYTF; CDR3nt: TGTGCCAGCTCGGTCCGGGACAGGGTCTCTAACTATGGCTACACCTTC
abundance: once; d_gene: .; j_gene: TRBJ2-5; len: 14; v_gene: TRBV25-1; CDR3aa: CASRLSLSRETQYF; CDR3nt: TGTGCCAGCAGGCTCTCCCTGAGCCGGGAGACCCAGTACTTC
abundance: .; d_gene: .; j_gene: TRBJ1-5; len: 13; v_gene: TRBV2; CDR3aa: CASNRESNQPQHF; CDR3nt: TGTGCCAGCAACAGGGAAAGCAATCAGCCCCAGCATTTT
abundance: .; d_gene: TRBD1; j_gene: TRBJ1-6; len: 11; v_gene: TRBV5-8; CDR3aa: CASSYRDRNSF; CDR3nt: TGTGCCAGCAGTTACCGGGACAGGAACTCTTTT
abundance: .; d_gene: .; j_gene: TRBJ1-1; len: 13; v_gene: TRBV10-3; CDR3aa: CAIGEGVMAEAFF; CDR3nt: TGTGCCATCGGGGAGGGGGTGATGGCTGAAGCTTTCTTT
abundance: few; d_gene: .; j_gene: TRBJ1-1; len: 15; v_gene: TRBV7-2; CDR3aa: CASSLGSGAGTEAFF; CDR3nt: TGTGCCAGCAGCTTAGGATCAGGGGCAGGCACTGAAGCTTTCTTT
abundance: few; d_gene: TRBD1; j_gene: TRBJ1-4; len: 13; v_gene: TRBV19; CDR3aa: CASNDRVREKLFF; CDR3nt: TGTGCCAGTAATGACAGGGTGAGGGAAAAACTGTTTTTT
abundance: .; d_gene: .; j_gene: TRBJ1-1; len: 11; v_gene: TRBV20-1; CDR3aa: CSAERATEAFF; CDR3nt: TGCAGTGCCGAGAGGGCGACTGAAGCTTTCTTT
abundance: .; d_gene: .; j_gene: TRBJ1-1; len: 16; v_gene: TRBV2; CDR3aa: CASSVRGARGNTEAFF; CDR3nt: TGTGCCAGCAGTGTCCGGGGGGCTAGGGGGAACACTGAAGCTTTCTTT
abundance: .; d_gene: TRBD2; j_gene: TRBJ2-1; len: 15; v_gene: TRBV19; CDR3aa: CASSRRLAGYNEQFF; CDR3nt: TGTGCCAGTAGTAGGCGGCTAGCGGGATACAATGAGCAGTTCTTC
abundance: once; d_gene: .; j_gene: TRBJ1-5; len: 13; v_gene: TRBV6-5; CDR3aa: CASPPPVNQPQHF; CDR3nt: TGTGCCAGCCCGCCCCCAGTCAATCAGCCCCAGCATTTT
abundance: .; d_gene: .; j_gene: TRBJ1-3; len: 13; v_gene: TRBV5-1; CDR3aa: CASTVSSGNTIYF; CDR3nt: TGCGCCAGCACGGTGAGCTCTGGAAACACCATATATTTT
abundance: .; d_gene: TRBD1; j_gene: TRBJ1-4; len: 14; v_gene: TRBV11-2; CDR3aa: CASSLGRGSEKLFF; CDR3nt: TGTGCCAGCAGCTTAGGCAGGGGGAGTGAAAAACTGTTTTTT
abundance: .; d_gene: TRBD2; j_gene: TRBJ2-2; len: 16; v_gene: TRBV2; CDR3aa: CASSRDAGAGSGELFF; CDR3nt: TGTGCCAGCAGTCGGGATGCGGGAGCAGGCTCAGGGGAGCTGTTTTTT
abundance: .; d_gene: .; j_gene: TRBJ1-2; len: 12; v_gene: TRBV4-3; CDR3aa: CASSESRGGYTF; CDR3nt: TGCGCCAGCAGCGAATCCAGAGGGGGCTACACCTTC
abundance: .; d_gene: TRBD1; j_gene: TRBJ1-6; len: 16; v_gene: TRBV6-4; CDR3aa: CASSDPPTGSNSPLHF; CDR3nt: TGTGCCAGCAGTGACCCACCGACAGGGTCTAATTCACCCCTCCACTTT
abundance: .; d_gene: TRBD1; j_gene: TRBJ1-5; len: 16; v_gene: TRBV5-5; CDR3aa: CASSFLGQGSNQPQHF; CDR3nt: TGTGCCAGCAGCTTCCTCGGACAGGGAAGCAATCAGCCCCAGCATTTT